The 28 T cell receptor beta chains below all came from one sample that was sequenced in a study of CD8 T cells in ankylosing spondylitis. Using its own MiXCR run on the 5' RACE reads, TCRdb lists one record per CDR3 protein. The sample comprises about 250,000 distinct CDR3 sequences, about 30% of which are singletons, and about 4.2% rests with the top ten. The sample comprised blood, either unsorted or a sorted T cell fraction (not recorded which). All receptors derive from a male donor with ankylosing spondylitis or in good health (not recorded which).

A few counts support this clonotype. The rearrangement uses TRBV20-1 and TRBJ2-5; either TRBD1 or TRBD2 may supply D (5 bases each). This CDR3 has 14 residues. V was shortened by 4 bases and J by 3 bases, with 15 bases between the two germline ends. CDR1 is DFQATT, CDR2 SNEGSKA, per germline (reference sequence). For the CDR3, the DNA is TGCAGTGCTAATAAGGGACGGCCGGAAGAGACCCAGTACTTC. This codes for CSANKGRPEETQYF.

V gene TRBV7-9 combines with J gene TRBJ2-3; TRBD2 aligns across 13 bases. CDR3 length: 16 residues. CDR1 is SEHNR and CDR2 is FQNEAQ in the germline V gene (reference sequence). The V and J ends lost 5 bases and 2 bases, in that order; junction bases with no gene match: 4. The CDR3 spells CASSVTSGGSTDTQYF. The CDR3 DNA sequence: TGTGCCAGCAGCGTGACTAGCGGGGGGTCCACAGATACGCAGTATTTT.

The CDR3 region has the DNA TGCGCCAGCAGCTTGCAGGGACTAGTGTATGAGCAGTTCTTC. Protein sequence: CASSLQGLVYEQFF. The V call is TRBV5-1, the J call TRBJ2-1; TRBD2 agrees at 8 bases. CDR3 length: 14 amino acids. The trim removed 1 base at V and 8 bases at J, leaving 5 bases unmatched. Germline assignment: CDR1 SGHRS and CDR2 YFSETQ.

CDR3 nucleotides: TGTGCCAGCAGCTTCGGGACAGGGGGCAGGGCAGATACGCAGTATTTT. Encoded protein: CASSFGTGGRADTQYF. This rearrangement joins TRBV5-5 to TRBJ2-3, with 12 positions matching TRBD1. The CDR3 spans 16 residues. V shed 2 bases and J 4 bases; nucleotides not matched to a gene: 5. The germline CDR1 and CDR2 sequences are SGHKS and YYEKEE (reference sequence).

V usage is TRBV28 and J usage is TRBJ2-5, with no clear D. The germline V gene encodes CDR1 MDHEN and CDR2 SYDVKM. V was clipped by 8 bases and J by 4 bases, with 14 bases between them. The CDR3 contains 13 residues. CDR3 coding DNA: TGTGCCAGCGTCCGGTCGGGCCCAGAGACCCAGTACTTC. Encoded protein: CASVRSGPETQYF.

This clonotype was counted only a few times. This rearrangement joins TRBV7-2 to TRBJ2-2; unclear D gene. This CDR3 contains 12 residues. Germline CDR1 is SGHTA and CDR2 is FQGNSA. V was clipped by 5 bases and J by 4 bases, with 5 bases between them. Here the CDR3 DNA reads TGTGCCAGCAGCATCCTCACCGGGGAGCTGTTTTTT. This codes for CASSILTGELFF.

This clonotype was counted a single time. The genes are TRBV20-1 and TRBJ2-1; D possibly corresponds to TRBD1 (5 bases). V was shortened by 5 bases and J by 9 bases, with 17 bases between the two germline ends. There are 13 residues in the CDR3. CDR1 and CDR2 from the germline V gene are DFQATT and SNEGSKA (reference sequence). The chain's CDR3 is CSAPTAGIGEQFF. The DNA for the CDR3 is TGCAGTGCTCCCACGGCAGGGATCGGTGAGCAGTTCTTC.

V is TRBV20-1 and J is TRBJ1-5, with 7 bases lining up with TRBD1. Germline trimming cut 2 bases from V and 11 bases from J; bases unmatched to any gene: 24. This CDR3 has 18 residues. The V gene's germline CDR1 is DFQATT and CDR2 SNEGSKA (reference sequence). DNA of the CDR3: TGCAGTGCTAGAATAATCCTCGACGGGACAGACCAGTCTGTGTCCCAGCATTTT. The encoded protein is CSARIILDGTDQSVSQHF.

This chain links TRBV7-4 with TRBJ2-5; TRBD2 matches 11 bases. CDR3 length equals 16 residues. Trimming cost V 6 bases and J 10 bases; bases outside gene matches: 16. Germline CDR1 SGHVT, CDR2 SQSDAQ. The CDR3 reads CASSSVPGTSGASQYF. In DNA form, the CDR3 reads TGTGCCAGCAGTTCGGTCCCCGGGACTAGCGGAGCGAGCCAGTACTTC.

A few counts support this clonotype. V and J are TRBV12-3 or TRBV12-4 and TRBJ1-5; no firm D call. The length of the CDR3 is 14 residues. With 1 base removed from V and 0 bases from J, the gap between germline ends came to 4 bases. CDR3 sequence (DNA): TGTGCCAGCAGTTTAGGACTTAGCAATCAGCCCCAGCATTTT. Translated: CASSLGLSNQPQHF.

The CDR3 here is CASSDGQGDDEQYF. As DNA, the CDR3 is TGTGCCAGCAGCGACGGACAGGGAGACGACGAGCAGTACTTC. The chain links TRBV7-9 to TRBJ2-7; 8 bases align to TRBD1. With 5 bases clipped from V and 5 bases from J, the junction kept 8 bases outside the gene matches. The CDR3 sequence is 14 residues long. Germline V lookup: CDR1 SEHNR, CDR2 FQNEAQ (reference sequence).

This clonotype has just a few counts. The rearrangement links TRBV6-5 to TRBJ2-7; TRBD2 matches 7 bases. The germline CDR1 and CDR2 sequences are MNHEY and SVGAGI. V lost 2 bases to trimming and J lost 7 bases; unmatched junction nucleotides: 5. The CDR3 sequence is 13 residues long. The CDR3 region has the DNA TGTGCCAGCAGTTACGGGGAGGGATCAGAGCAGTACTTC. It encodes CASSYGEGSEQYF.

A few counts support this clonotype. The rearrangement uses TRBV5-1 and TRBJ2-7; D remains unclear. V was cut by 0 bases and J by 5 bases, with 12 bases left in between. The CDR3 is 14 amino acids. The V gene's germline CDR1 is SGHRS and CDR2 YFSETQ. The CDR3 loop reads CASSLGRQVDEQYF. The CDR3 region has the DNA TGCGCCAGCAGCTTGGGTCGGCAGGTCGACGAGCAGTACTTC.

In DNA form, the CDR3 reads TGTGCCAGCAGCTTAGGCCTTGAGTCTGGGGCCAACGTCCTGACTTTC. It encodes CASSLGLESGANVLTF. The chain has TRBV7-6 and TRBJ2-6, with no clear D. Per germline, CDR1 SGHVS and CDR2 FNYEAQ. The CDR3 length is 16 residues. The V gene lost 1 base and the J gene lost 1 base, with 8 bases spanning the gap. Complete variable domain (other parts from reference TRBV7-6 and TRBJ2-6): GAGVSQSPRYKVTKRGQDVALRCDPISGHVSLYWYRQALGQGPEFLTYFNYEAQQDKSGLPNDRFSAERPEGSISTLTIQRTEQRDSAMYRCASSLGLESGANVLTFGAGSRLTVL.

This clonotype has more than one count but fewer than ten. The chain joins TRBV6-1 to TRBJ2-2; D might be TRBD1 (5 bases). CDR1 is MNHNS, CDR2 SASEGT, per germline. V gave up 10 bases and J gave up 7 bases, with 16 bases separating them. The CDR3 consists of 13 residues. The CDR3: CATLRVQGGELFF. DNA for the CDR3: TGTGCCACACTCAGGGTTCAGGGCGGGGAGCTGTTTTTT.

This clonotype was seen more than once but under ten times. The rearrangement joins TRBV12-3 or TRBV12-4 to TRBJ2-7; D possibly corresponds to TRBD1 (5 bases). CDR3 size: 15 residues. V lost 4 bases and J lost 2, with 15 bases in between. In DNA form, the CDR3 reads TGTGCCAGCAGTTCTCTGCGGACACAGACCTACGAGCAGTACTTC. Its translation: CASSSLRTQTYEQYF.

This clonotype was seen a few times. The gene calls are TRBV5-1 and TRBJ2-7; TRBD2 agrees at 12 bases. CDR1 SGHRS and CDR2 YFSETQ come from the germline V gene. The V segment lost 4 bases and the J segment 3 bases; nucleotides outside the gene matches: 11. CDR3 length: 17 amino acids. CDR3 nucleotides: TGCGCCAGCAGCAGAATTCCTAGCGGGGGGGCCCTCTACGAGCAGTACTTC. Residues: CASSRIPSGGALYEQYF. The full variable domain, in which reference TRBV5-1 and TRBJ2-7 provide the parts outside the CDR3, is KAGVTQTPRYLIKTRGQQVTLSCSPISGHRSVSWYQQTPGQGLQFLFEYFSETQRNKGNFPGRFSGRQFSNSRSEMNVSTLELGDSALYLCASSRIPSGGALYEQYFGPGTRLTVT.

This clonotype was detected only a few times. This chain connects TRBV28 to TRBJ2-7, with TRBD1 as a possible D gene (6 bases). V lost 3 bases and J lost 6, with 12 bases in between. There are 13 residues in the CDR3. The V gene's germline CDR1 is MDHEN and CDR2 SYDVKM. This CDR3 is CASSFYRVGEQYF. The DNA of the CDR3 is TGTGCCAGCAGTTTTTACAGGGTAGGCGAGCAGTACTTC.

There are a few counts of this clonotype. The V and J genes are TRBV12-3 or TRBV12-4 and TRBJ2-5; D is ambiguous. CDR3 length: 14 amino acids. The germline V and J ends were trimmed by 6 bases and 5 bases, with 16 bases remaining between them. The CDR3 sequence is CASSSRAPAETQYF. The CDR3 bases are TGTGCCAGCAGCAGCCGGGCCCCCGCTGAGACCCAGTACTTC.

This clonotype was found a few times. The DNA for the CDR3 is TGTGCCAGCAGCTTAGCGGGGGGGGATTTGGATACGCAGTATTTT. It specifies CASSLAGGDLDTQYF. The chain employs TRBV7-2 and TRBJ2-3, with 7 bases aligning to TRBD2. The CDR3 totals 15 residues. From germline, CDR1 is SGHTA and CDR2 FQGNSA. V shed 0 bases and J 6 bases; nucleotides not matched to a gene: 6. The full variable domain, rest sourced from reference TRBV7-2 and TRBJ2-3, is GAGVSQSPSNKVTEKGKDVELRCDPISGHTALYWYRQSLGQGLEFLIYFQGNSAPDKSGLPSDRFSAERTGGSVSTLTIQRTQQEDSAVYLCASSLAGGDLDTQYFGPGTRLTVL.

This clonotype was counted a few times. The J gene is TRBJ2-5, the V gene TRBV6-2 or TRBV6-3; D is perhaps TRBD2 (6 bases). CDR1 is MNHEY and CDR2 is SVGEGT in the germline V gene. Between the trimmed V and J ends, which lost 7 bases and 2 bases, there was a span of 11 bases. The CDR3 consists of 13 residues. The CDR3 DNA reads as TGTGCCAGCAATTTAGCGGAACAAGAGACCCAGTACTTC. It codes for CASNLAEQETQYF.

This clonotype was found many times. The chain has TRBV20-1 and TRBJ1-1; a possible D gene is TRBD1 (5 bases). CDR3 length equals 15 residues. The ends were cut back, 4 bases at V and 3 bases at J, with 18 bases in the middle. CDR1 is DFQATT and CDR2 is SNEGSKA in the germline V gene (reference sequence). The CDR3 reads CSANGDPIRDTEAFF. DNA of the CDR3: TGCAGTGCTAACGGAGACCCGATCAGGGACACTGAAGCTTTCTTT.

The chain couples TRBV7-6 to TRBJ2-5, with D perhaps matching TRBD1 (6 bases). From germline, CDR1 is SGHVS and CDR2 FNYEAQ. V dropped 5 bases and J dropped 2 bases, with 12 bases sitting between them. The CDR3 consists of 14 residues. This CDR3 reads CASSTRQVQETQYF. The CDR3 region has the DNA TGTGCCAGCAGCACCCGACAGGTACAAGAGACCCAGTACTTC.

V gene TRBV20-1 combines with J gene TRBJ2-7, with D possibly TRBD1 on 5 matching bases. The CDR3 runs to 15 residues. With 3 bases removed from V and 3 bases from J, the gap between germline ends came to 18 bases. CDR1 and CDR2 (germline): DFQATT, SNEGSKA (reference sequence). CDR3 residues: CSASPFGQGIYEQYF. Here the CDR3 DNA reads TGCAGTGCTAGTCCTTTCGGACAAGGCATCTACGAGCAGTACTTC.

This clonotype was counted a few times. This sequence joins TRBV7-9 and TRBJ2-7; D call uncertain. The CDR3 is 14 amino acids. The germline CDR1 and CDR2 sequences are SEHNR and FQNEAQ (reference sequence). The V end was cut by 1 base, the J end by 4 bases, with 11 bases between. CDR3 sequence reads: CASSLEAGIYEQYF. Here the CDR3 DNA reads TGTGCCAGCAGCTTAGAGGCCGGAATTTACGAGCAGTACTTC.

This sequence joins TRBV7-9 and TRBJ2-1; 7 bases align to TRBD1. Germline CDR1 reads SEHNR; CDR2 reads FQNEAQ (reference sequence). The CDR3 is 13 residues long. Trimming took 1 base from V and 7 from J; bases not matched to a gene: 1. The CDR3 region has the DNA TGTGCCAGCAGCTTAGTCAGGGGGAATGAGCAGTTCTTC. Its translation: CASSLVRGNEQFF.

This clonotype has a handful of counts. The chain carries TRBV12-3 or TRBV12-4 and TRBJ2-3; weak D call: TRBD2 (6 bases). The CDR3 spans 14 residues. V lost 4 bases, J lost 2 bases, and 10 bases lay in between. The CDR3 here is CASSSQGLTDTQYF. In nucleotides, the CDR3 is TGTGCCAGCAGTTCCCAGGGACTCACAGATACGCAGTATTTT.

This clonotype was seen only a few times. The rearrangement joins TRBV12-3 or TRBV12-4 to TRBJ2-5; D not certain. Between the trimmed V and J ends, which lost 4 bases and 4 bases, there was a span of 4 bases. The CDR3 loop spans 11 amino acids. The CDR3 DNA is TGTGCCAGCAGTTCAGTAGAGACCCAGTACTTC. It is translated as CASSSVETQYF.